This TCR beta chain was captured in a study of T cell responses to AZD1222 COVID-19 vaccine. Broader study findings: Every sample of the repertoires postdated the peak T cell response. Spike-specific TCR breadth and depth grew following two AZD1222 doses. Across the whole spike, CD4 TCRs peaked at regions 160-218 and 743-854. Donor demographics were predominantly white British with a female majority; clonal diversity may be underestimated.

Clones were read by immunoSEQ multiplex PCR, and TCRdb kept only the in-frame ones, dropping some. The table lists some 100,000 clones, around 90% of them singletons. Of note for this clone: The antigen is not known.

This clonotype originated in an adult in good health. The sample consisted of peripheral blood, taken on day 0 of AZD1222 vaccination.

CDR3: CASSTPPLGGIQPQHF. In DNA, the CDR3 is TGTGCCAGTAGTACCCCCCCCCTTGGGGGGATTCAGCCCCAGCATTTT. The V call is TRBV19, the J call TRBJ1-5, with D possibly matching TRBD1 (5 bases). CDR3 length: 16 amino acids. The germline V gene has CDR1 LNHDA and CDR2 SQIVND (reference sequence). V was trimmed by 4 bases and J by 6 bases, leaving 19 bases between them.